This T cell receptor (beta chain) was identified during a study of monozygotic twins with inflammatory bowel disease. Study results and limitations: Immunosuppressive treatment differences may have increased patient repertoire variability.

With no T cell sorting beforehand, total RNA was isolated from whole blood. For each CDR3 protein, TCRdb gives one entry from its re-call of the 5' RACE reads, without DNA. This sample contains about 170,000 distinct CDR3 sequences. For this clonotype: Its antigen is not known.

This CDR3 is 13 amino acids long. Germline V gene lookup returns CDR1 SQVTM and CDR2 ANQGSEA. The sequenced material came from blood. V is TRBV29-1 and J is TRBJ2-1; the TCRdb call, TRBD1, lacks DNA for checking. This TCR derives from a human donor with ulcerative colitis or Crohn's disease, or a healthy co-twin of an affected twin (not recorded which). This CDR3 reads CSVVQGGVHEQFF.